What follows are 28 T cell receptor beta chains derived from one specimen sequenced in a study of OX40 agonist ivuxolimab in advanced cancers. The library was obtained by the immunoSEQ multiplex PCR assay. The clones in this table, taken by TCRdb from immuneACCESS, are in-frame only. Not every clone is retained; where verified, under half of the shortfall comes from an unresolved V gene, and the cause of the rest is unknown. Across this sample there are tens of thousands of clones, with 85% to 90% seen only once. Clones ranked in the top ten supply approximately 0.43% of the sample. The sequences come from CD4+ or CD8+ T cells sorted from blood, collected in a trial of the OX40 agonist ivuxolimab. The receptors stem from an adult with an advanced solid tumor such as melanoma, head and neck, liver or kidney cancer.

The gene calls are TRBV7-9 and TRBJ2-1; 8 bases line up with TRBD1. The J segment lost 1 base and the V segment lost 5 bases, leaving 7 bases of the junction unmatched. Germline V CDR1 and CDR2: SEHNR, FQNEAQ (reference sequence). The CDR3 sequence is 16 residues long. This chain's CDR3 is CASSTQRQGSYNEQFF. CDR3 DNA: TGTGCCAGCAGCACGCAGAGACAGGGGTCCTACAATGAGCAGTTCTTC.

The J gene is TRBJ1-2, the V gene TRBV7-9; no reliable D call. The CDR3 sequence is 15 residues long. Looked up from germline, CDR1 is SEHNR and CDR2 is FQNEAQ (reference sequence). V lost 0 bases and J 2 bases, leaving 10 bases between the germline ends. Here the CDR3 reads CASSLALTANYGYTF. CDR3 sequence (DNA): TGTGCCAGCAGCTTAGCGCTAACTGCGAACTATGGCTACACCTTC.

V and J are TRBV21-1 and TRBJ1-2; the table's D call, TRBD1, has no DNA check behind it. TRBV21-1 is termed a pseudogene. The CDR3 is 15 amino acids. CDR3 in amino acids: CAAGVFAGDLHGYTF. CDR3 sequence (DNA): TGTGCCGCGGGCGTATTCGCAGGGGACCTTCATGGCTACACCTTC.

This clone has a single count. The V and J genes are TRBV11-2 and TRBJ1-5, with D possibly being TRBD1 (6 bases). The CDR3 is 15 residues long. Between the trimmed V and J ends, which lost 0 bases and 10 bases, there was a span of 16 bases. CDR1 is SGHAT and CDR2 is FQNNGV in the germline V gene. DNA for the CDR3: TGTGCCAGCAGCTTAGACCGAGGGACATCCGGACCCCAGCATTTT. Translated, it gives CASSLDRGTSGPQHF.

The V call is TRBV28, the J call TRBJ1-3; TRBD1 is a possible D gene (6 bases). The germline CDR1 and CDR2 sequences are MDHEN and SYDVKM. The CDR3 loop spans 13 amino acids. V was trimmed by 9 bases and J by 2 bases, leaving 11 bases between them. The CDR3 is CASLRGPGNTIYF. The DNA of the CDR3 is TGTGCCAGTCTCAGGGGACCTGGAAACACCATATATTTT.

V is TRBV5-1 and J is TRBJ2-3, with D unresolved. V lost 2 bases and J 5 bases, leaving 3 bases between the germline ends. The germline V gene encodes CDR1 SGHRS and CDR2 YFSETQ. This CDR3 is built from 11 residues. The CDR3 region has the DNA TGCGCCAGCAGCTTTCTAGATACGCAGTATTTT. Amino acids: CASSFLDTQYF.

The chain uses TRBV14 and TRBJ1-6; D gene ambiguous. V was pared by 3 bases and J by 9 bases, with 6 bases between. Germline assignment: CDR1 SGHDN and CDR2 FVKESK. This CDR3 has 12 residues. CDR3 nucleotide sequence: TGTGCCAGCAGCCATGAGAGTTCACCCCTCCACTTT. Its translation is CASSHESSPLHF.

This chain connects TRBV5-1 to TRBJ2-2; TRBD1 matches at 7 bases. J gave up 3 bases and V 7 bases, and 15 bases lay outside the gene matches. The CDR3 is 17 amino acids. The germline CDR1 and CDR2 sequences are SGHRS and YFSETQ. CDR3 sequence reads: CASQLNRGTEYTGELFF. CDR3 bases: TGCGCCAGCCAGCTTAACAGGGGAACAGAGTACACCGGGGAGCTGTTTTTT.

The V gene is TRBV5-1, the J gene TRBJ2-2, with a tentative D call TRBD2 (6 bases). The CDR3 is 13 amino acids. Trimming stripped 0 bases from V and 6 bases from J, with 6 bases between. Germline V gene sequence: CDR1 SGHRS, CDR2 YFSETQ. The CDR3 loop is CASSLGEAGELFF. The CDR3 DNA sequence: TGCGCCAGCAGCTTGGGGGAGGCCGGGGAGCTGTTTTTT.

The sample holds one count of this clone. CDR3 loop: CASSYSTSGGGTQYF. CDR3 DNA: TGTGCCAGCAGTTACTCGACTAGCGGGGGCGGGACCCAGTACTTC. The chain links TRBV6-6 to TRBJ2-5; 12 nucleotides line up with TRBD2. CDR3 length equals 15 residues. The V gene end was trimmed by 0 bases and the J gene end by 7 bases; junction bases not matched to a gene: 3. Germline assignment: CDR1 MNHNY and CDR2 SVGAGI (reference sequence).

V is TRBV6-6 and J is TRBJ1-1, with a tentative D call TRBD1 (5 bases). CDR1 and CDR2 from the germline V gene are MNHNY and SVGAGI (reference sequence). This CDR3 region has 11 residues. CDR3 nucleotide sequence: TGTGCTGCGACAGTGAACACTGAAGCTTTCTTT. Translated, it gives CAATVNTEAFF.

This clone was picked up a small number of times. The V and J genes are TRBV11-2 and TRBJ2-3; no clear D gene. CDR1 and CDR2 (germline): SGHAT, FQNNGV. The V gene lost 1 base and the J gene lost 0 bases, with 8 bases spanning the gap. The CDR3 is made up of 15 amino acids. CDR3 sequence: CASSLGMTSTDTQYF. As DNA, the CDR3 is TGTGCCAGCAGCTTAGGAATGACTAGCACAGATACGCAGTATTTT.

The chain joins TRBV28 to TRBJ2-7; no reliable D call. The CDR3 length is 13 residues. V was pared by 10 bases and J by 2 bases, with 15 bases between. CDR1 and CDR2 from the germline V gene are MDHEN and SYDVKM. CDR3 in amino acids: CATIVPEAYEQYF. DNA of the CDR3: TGTGCCACCATCGTCCCCGAAGCCTACGAGCAGTACTTC.

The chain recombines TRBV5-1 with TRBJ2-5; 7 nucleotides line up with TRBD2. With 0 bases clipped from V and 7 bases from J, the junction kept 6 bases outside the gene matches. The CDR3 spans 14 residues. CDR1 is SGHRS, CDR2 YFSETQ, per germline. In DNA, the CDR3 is TGCGCCAGCAGCTTGGTAGGCAGGGAGGGGACCCAGTACTTC. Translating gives CASSLVGREGTQYF.

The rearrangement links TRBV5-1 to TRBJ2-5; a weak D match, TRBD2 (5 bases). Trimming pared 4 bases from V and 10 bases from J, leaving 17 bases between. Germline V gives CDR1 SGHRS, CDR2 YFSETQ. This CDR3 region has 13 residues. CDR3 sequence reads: CASSPDRPEGQYF. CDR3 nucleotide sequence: TGCGCCAGCAGCCCAGACCGCCCTGAGGGCCAGTACTTC. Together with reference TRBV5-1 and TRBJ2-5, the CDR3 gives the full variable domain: KAGVTQTPRYLIKTRGQQVTLSCSPISGHRSVSWYQQTPGQGLQFLFEYFSETQRNKGNFPGRFSGRQFSNSRSEMNVSTLELGDSALYLCASSPDRPEGQYFGPGTRLLVL.

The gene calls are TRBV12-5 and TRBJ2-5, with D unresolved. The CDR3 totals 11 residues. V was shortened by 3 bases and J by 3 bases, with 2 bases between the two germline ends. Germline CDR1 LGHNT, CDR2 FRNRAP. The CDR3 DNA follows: TGTGCTAGTGGTTTAGAAGAGACCCAGTACTTC. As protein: CASGLEETQYF.

The CDR3 reads CASSPPGSNEQYF. CDR3 DNA: TGTGCCAGCAGCCCCCCAGGGAGCAACGAGCAGTACTTC. This chain uses TRBV6-5 with TRBJ2-7; TRBD1 or TRBD2 may be the D gene (5 bases each). CDR3 size: 13 residues. Trimming took 6 bases from V and 5 from J, leaving 14 bases between them. CDR1 is MNHEY and CDR2 is SVGAGI in the germline V gene.

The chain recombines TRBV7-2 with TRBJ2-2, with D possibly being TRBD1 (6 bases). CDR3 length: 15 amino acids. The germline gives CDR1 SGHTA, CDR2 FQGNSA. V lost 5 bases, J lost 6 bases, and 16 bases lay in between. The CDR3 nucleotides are TGTGCCAGCAGCCCCCGAGGGGGTTGGGCCGGGGAGCTGTTTTTT. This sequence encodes CASSPRGGWAGELFF.

The CDR3 sequence is CASRGGISQETQYF. The CDR3 DNA follows: TGTGCCAGCAGAGGTGGAATCTCACAAGAGACCCAGTACTTC. V and J are TRBV6-5 and TRBJ2-5; D remains ambiguous. This CDR3 comprises 14 residues. Germline V gene sequence: CDR1 MNHEY, CDR2 SVGAGI. V gave up 6 bases and J gave up 2 bases, with 13 bases separating them.

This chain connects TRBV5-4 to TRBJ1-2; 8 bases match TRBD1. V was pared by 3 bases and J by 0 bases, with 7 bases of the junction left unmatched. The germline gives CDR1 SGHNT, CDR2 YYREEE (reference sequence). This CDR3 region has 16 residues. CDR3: CASSYGQGTANYGYTF. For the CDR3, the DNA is TGTGCCAGCAGCTACGGACAGGGCACGGCTAACTATGGCTACACCTTC.

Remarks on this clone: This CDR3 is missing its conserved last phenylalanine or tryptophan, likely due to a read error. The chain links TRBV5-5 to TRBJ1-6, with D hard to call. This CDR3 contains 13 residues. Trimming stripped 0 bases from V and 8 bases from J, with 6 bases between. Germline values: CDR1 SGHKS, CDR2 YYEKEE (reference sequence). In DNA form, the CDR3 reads TGTGCCAGCAGCTTGGATGGAGATTCACCCCTCCACCTT. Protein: CASSLDGDSPLHL.

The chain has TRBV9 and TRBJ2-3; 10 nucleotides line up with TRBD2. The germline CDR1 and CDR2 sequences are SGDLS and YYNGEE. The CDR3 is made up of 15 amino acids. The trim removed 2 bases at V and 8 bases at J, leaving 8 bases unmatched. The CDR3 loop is CASSVSSGGVVTQYF. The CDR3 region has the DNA TGTGCCAGCAGCGTTTCTAGCGGGGGTGTGGTTACGCAGTATTTT.

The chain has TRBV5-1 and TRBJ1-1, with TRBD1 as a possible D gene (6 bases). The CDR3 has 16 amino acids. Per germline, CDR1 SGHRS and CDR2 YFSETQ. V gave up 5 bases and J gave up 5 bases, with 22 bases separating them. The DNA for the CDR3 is TGCGCCAGCAGATATGGGGTGGGGGCGTCAGGGACTGAAGCTTTCTTT. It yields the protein CASRYGVGASGTEAFF.

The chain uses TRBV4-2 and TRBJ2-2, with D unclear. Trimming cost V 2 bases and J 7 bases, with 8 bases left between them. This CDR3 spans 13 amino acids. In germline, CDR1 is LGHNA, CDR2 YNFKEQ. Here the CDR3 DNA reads TGTGCCAGCAGCCAAAGGGATGACGGGGAGCTGTTTTTT. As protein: CASSQRDDGELFF.

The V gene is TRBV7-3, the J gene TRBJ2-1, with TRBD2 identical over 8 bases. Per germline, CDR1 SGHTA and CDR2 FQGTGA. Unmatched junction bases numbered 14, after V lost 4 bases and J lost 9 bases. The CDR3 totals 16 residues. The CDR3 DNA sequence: TGTGCCAGCAGCTCGGGGACTAGTGGGGGGTATAGTGAGCAGTTCTTC. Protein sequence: CASSSGTSGGYSEQFF.

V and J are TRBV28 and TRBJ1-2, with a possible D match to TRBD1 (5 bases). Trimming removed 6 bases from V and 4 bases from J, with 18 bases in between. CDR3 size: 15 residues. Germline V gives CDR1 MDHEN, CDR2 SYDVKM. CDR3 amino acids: CASSQTGTYFYGYTF. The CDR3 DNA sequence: TGTGCCAGCAGCCAAACCGGGACTTATTTCTATGGCTACACCTTC.

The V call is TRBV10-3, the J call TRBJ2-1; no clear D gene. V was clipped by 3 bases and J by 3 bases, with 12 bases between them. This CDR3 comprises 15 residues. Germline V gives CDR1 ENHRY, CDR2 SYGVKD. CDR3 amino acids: CAISDPGLGYNEQFF. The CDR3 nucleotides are TGTGCCATCAGTGATCCAGGTCTCGGCTACAATGAGCAGTTCTTC.

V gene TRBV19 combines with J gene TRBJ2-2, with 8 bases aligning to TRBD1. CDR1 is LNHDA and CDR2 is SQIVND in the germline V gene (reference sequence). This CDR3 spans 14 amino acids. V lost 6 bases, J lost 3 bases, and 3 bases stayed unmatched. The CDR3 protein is CASRDRAHTGELFF. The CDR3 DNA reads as TGTGCCAGTAGGGACAGGGCCCACACCGGGGAGCTGTTTTTT.